The rows below give T cell receptor beta chains drawn from one sample of a study of PD-L1 blockade in urothelial cancer. Generated by immunoSEQ multiplex PCR, the TCRdb table keeps only in-frame clones and is missing some. This table holds around 80,000 clones, around 93% found once. Sequenced material: PBMCs, taken around atezolizumab (anti-PD-L1) treatment. These receptors were taken from a woman over 75 with urothelial cancer. CDR3s include the opening cysteine and the closing phenylalanine or tryptophan. The D gene is left open where the match is weak. Clone size appears in some rows only: once, few, many, or a class for an expanded clone.

TRBJ1-1	NA	TRBV29-1	TRBD1	TGCAGCGTCGGACAGGGATCGAACACTGAAGCTTTCTTT	CSVGQGSNTEAFF
TRBJ1-5	NA	TRBV2	NA	TGTGCCAGCAGTGAGGGCAACAATCAGCCCCAGCATTTT	CASSEGNNQPQHF
TRBJ2-7	NA	TRBV7-8	NA	TGTGCCAGCAGCTTAGAGCAGGGAAGGGGCGAGCAGTACTTC	CASSLEQGRGEQYF
TRBJ2-3	NA	TRBV30	NA	TGTGCCTGGGGGGCGGGGCAGGGAAGCACAGATACGCAGTATTTT	CAWGAGQGSTDTQYF
TRBJ2-1	NA	TRBV5-1	TRBD2	TGCGCCAGCAGCTTGGCGGGAGGGACCTACAATGAGCAGTTCTTC	CASSLAGGTYNEQFF
TRBJ2-5	NA	TRBV6-6	NA	TGTGCCAGCAGTTCCCTCCCGGGTCTCCAAGAGACCCAGTACTTC	CASSSLPGLQETQYF
TRBJ1-1	once	TRBV28	NA	TGTGCCAGCCACAGAGACACTGAAGCTTTCTTT	CASHRDTEAFF
TRBJ2-7	NA	TRBV5-1	NA	TGCGCCAGCAGTTCTCCCGGGGATTACGAGCAGTACTTC	CASSSPGDYEQYF
TRBJ1-4	NA	TRBV19	NA	TGTGCCAGTAGTGCCCCCCGGCGGCGGCAGGGGAATGAAAAACTGTTTTTT	CASSAPRRRQGNEKLFF
TRBJ2-7	NA	TRBV9	NA	TGTGCCAGCAGTGCAGGGGTTAATAGTTACTACGAGCAGTACTTC	CASSAGVNSYYEQYF